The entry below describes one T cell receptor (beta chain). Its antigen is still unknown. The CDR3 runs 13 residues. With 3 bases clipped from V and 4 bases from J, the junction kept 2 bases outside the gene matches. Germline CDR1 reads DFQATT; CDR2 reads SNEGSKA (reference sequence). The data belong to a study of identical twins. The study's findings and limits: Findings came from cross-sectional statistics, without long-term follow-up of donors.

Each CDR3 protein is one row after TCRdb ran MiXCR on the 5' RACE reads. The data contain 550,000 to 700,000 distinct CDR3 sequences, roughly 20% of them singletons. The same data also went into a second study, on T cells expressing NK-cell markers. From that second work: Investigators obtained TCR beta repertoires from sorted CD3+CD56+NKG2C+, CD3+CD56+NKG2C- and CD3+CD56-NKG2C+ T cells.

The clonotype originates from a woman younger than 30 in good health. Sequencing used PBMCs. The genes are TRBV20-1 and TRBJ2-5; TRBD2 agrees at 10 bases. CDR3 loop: CSARTSGLETQYF. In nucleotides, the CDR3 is TGCAGTGCTAGGACTAGCGGGCTAGAGACCCAGTACTTC.